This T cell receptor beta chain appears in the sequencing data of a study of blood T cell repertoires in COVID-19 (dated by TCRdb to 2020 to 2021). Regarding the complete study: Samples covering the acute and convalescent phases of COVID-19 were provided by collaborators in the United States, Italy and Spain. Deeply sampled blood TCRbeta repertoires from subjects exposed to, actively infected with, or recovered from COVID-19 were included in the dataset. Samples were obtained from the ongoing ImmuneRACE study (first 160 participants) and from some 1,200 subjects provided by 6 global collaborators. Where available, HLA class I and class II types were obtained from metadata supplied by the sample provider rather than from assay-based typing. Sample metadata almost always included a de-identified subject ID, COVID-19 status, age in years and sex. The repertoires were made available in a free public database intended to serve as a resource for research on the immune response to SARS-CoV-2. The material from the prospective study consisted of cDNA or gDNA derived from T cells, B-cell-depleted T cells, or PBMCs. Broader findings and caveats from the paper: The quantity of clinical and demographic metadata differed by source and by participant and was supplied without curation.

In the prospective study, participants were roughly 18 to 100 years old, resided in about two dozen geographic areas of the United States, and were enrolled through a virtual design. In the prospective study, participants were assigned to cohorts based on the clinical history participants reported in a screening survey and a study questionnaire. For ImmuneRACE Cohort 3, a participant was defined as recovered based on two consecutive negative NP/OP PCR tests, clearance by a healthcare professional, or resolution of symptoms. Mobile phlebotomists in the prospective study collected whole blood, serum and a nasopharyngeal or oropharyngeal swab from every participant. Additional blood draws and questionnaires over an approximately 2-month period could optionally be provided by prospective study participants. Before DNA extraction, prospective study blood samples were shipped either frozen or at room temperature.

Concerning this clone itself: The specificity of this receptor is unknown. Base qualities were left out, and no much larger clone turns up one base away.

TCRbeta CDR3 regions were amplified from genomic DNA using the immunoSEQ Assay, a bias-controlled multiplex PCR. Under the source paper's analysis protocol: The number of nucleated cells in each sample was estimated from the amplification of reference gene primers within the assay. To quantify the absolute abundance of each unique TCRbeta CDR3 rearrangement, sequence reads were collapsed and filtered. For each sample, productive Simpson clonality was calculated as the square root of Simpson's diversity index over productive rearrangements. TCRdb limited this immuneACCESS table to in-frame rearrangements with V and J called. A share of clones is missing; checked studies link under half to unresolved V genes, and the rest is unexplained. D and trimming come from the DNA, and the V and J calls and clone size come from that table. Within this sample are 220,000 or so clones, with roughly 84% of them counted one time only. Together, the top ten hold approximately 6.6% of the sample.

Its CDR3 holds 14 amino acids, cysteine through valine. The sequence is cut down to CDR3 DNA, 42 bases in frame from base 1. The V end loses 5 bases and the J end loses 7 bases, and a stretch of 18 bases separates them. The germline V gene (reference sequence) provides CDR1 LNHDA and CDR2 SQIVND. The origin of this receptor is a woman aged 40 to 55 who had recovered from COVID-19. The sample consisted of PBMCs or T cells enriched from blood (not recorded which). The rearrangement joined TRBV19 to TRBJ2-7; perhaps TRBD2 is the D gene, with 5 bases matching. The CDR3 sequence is CASSRPSTPREQYV. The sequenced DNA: TGTGCCAGTAGTCGCCCTAGCACCCCTCGGGAGCAGTACGTC.